This record looks at one TCR beta chain sequence and its context. The source of the sample is a study of blood T cell repertoires in COVID-19. Study at large: The cDNA or gDNA used as material had been derived from T cells, B-cell-depleted T cells, or PBMCs.

The CDR3 totals 14 residues. V shed 1 base and J 4 bases; nucleotides not matched to a gene: 3. The germline gives CDR1 SGHTA, CDR2 FQGNSA. Produced via immunoSEQ multiplex PCR; TCRdb's table is partial and in-frame only. Counted here are 84,000 or so clones, roughly 80% occurring once; the ten biggest clones make up 10% to 12%. The TCR sequence derives from a man between 65 and 85 years old with acute or convalescent COVID-19. The chain uses TRBV7-2 and TRBJ2-5; 7 nucleotides line up with TRBD1. Sequencing was done on a sample of peripheral blood. Here the CDR3 DNA reads TGTGCCAGCAGCTTAGGACAGGGCGTAGAGACCCAGTACTTC. Translation gives CASSLGQGVETQYF.